This record concerns one TCR beta chain sequence. Its antigen remains unidentified. Per-base quality was not reported, and no clone a single base away is much larger than it. This specimen belongs to a study of OX40 agonist ivuxolimab in advanced cancers. For context, the study as a whole: Ivuxolimab was a fully human IgG2 agonistic monoclonal antibody targeting the costimulatory receptor OX40 (CD134). Intravenous ivuxolimab was administered to patients every 2 weeks at six dose levels: 0.01, 0.1, 0.3, 1.5, 3 and 10 mg/kg. Of the approximately 54 dose-escalation patients, hepatocellular carcinoma was present in around 19, melanoma in around 15, renal cell carcinoma in 9 and head and neck cancer in 9. A male proportion of roughly 80% and a mean age of 60 years, ranging from 23 to 79, were recorded for the dose-escalation cohort. Patients were allowed to have had prior anti-PD-1, anti-PD-L1 or anti-CTLA-4 therapy, and 30% to 40% of the dose-escalation patients had previously received checkpoint inhibitors. Partial responses occurred in three dose-escalation patients: two with cutaneous melanoma and one with hepatocellular carcinoma. The purpose of peripheral TCRbeta sequencing was to test whether ivuxolimab changed TCR sequence diversity and led to clonal T-cell expansion. The paper reports the monotherapy dose-escalation portion (N of about 54 patients) of the phase I ivuxolimab trial.

Study-wide findings and limitations: The antigen specificity of the clonally expanded peripheral T cells was not determined. After ivuxolimab, CD8+ T cells had more expanded clones than CD4+ T cells on average. Low levels of normalized T-cell clonal expansion were also seen in some patients who did not respond. In the 0.1-3.0 mg/kg groups, partial responders had among the lowest normalized peripheral clonal expansion, particularly in CD8+ T cells. At doses from 0.1 to 3.0 mg/kg, clonal expansion was seen in both CD4+ and CD8+ blood T cells between baseline and week 6.

The trial excluded patients who had a history of autoimmune disease or were on systemic immunosuppression. Peripheral blood for TCR sequencing was collected from all dose cohorts at baseline, on cycle 4 day 1, and on cycle 7 day 1. Samples came from an open-label, multicenter, first-in-human phase I dose-escalation trial of ivuxolimab. Adults with locally advanced or metastatic melanoma, renal cell carcinoma, hepatocellular carcinoma or head and neck squamous cell carcinoma were enrolled in the trial. CD4+ and CD8+ T cells were sorted separately from peripheral blood before TCR sequencing. Genomic DNA was extracted from sorted cells for sequencing of the TCRbeta CDR3 region. The immunoSEQ Assay was used to sequence the TCRbeta CDR3 regions. Not all clones reach the TCRdb copy of this immuneACCESS table, which keeps in-frame sequences only. Checked studies attribute under half of the gap to unresolved V genes and leave the rest unexplained. The table for this sample lists tens of thousands of clones; around 84% of them were counted only once. The ten largest make up about 1% of the sample.

The clonotype was recovered from an adult with an advanced solid tumor such as melanoma, head and neck, liver or kidney cancer. The input for sequencing was CD4+ or CD8+ T cells sorted from blood, taken in a trial of the OX40 agonist ivuxolimab.

Here is the DNA: TGCGCCAGCAGCAGACTAGCGGGGGGGCCTATTAGCTCCTACGAGCAGTACTTC. It is translated as CASSRLAGGPISSYEQYF. The chain joins TRBV5-1 to TRBJ2-7; 14 central nucleotides agree with TRBD2. Sequences SGHRS (CDR1) and YFSETQ (CDR2) are obtained from the germline V gene. Its CDR3 holds 18 amino acids, cysteine through phenylalanine. The sequence is cut down to CDR3 DNA, 54 bases in frame from base 1. Unmatched junction bases come to 9, with V trimmed by 4 bases and J by 0 bases. The CDR3, completed at both ends by the reference TRBV5-1 and TRBJ2-7 genes, gives the full variable domain KAGVTQTPRYLIKTRGQQVTLSCSPISGHRSVSWYQQTPGQGLQFLFEYFSETQRNKGNFPGRFSGRQFSNSRSEMNVSTLELGDSALYLCASSRLAGGPISSYEQYFGPGTRLTVT.